The sequence of this T cell receptor beta chain was determined in a study of T cell responses to AZD1222 COVID-19 vaccine (dated by TCRdb to the early 2020s). Turning to the overall study: AZD1222 recipients given second doses at about 4 weeks or at about 12 weeks were pooled, since spike-specific TCR depth and breadth were not found to differ between the two schedules. TCR sequencing covered over 230 trial participants: 200 to 210 given two doses of AZD1222 and 26 given two doses of MenACWY control vaccine. Trial participants were enrolled by age into 18-55, 56-69 and 70-plus year subgroups, with approximately 160, 26 and 62 TCR-sequenced participants respectively. The full study reports these points: In the small 56-69-year group, the increase in depth fell short of significance, most likely because of low power. Participants were mostly white British, with more females than males. The authors suggested clonal diversity may have been underestimated. After two AZD1222 doses, spike-specific TCR breadth and depth were significantly higher than at day 0 and than in MenACWY recipients. Conclusions about previously exposed vaccinees are limited because only five to seven AZD1222 recipients were SARS-CoV-2 seropositive at baseline. Because no samples from the day 14 peak response were available, repertoires could be characterized only after the peak T cell response. The vaccine-associated CD4 TCRs covered the entire spike protein, and the dominant responses fell in regions 160-218 and 743-854. Epitopes outside the regions mutated in the B.1.351 and B.1.1.7 variants were reportedly recognized by nearly half of the unique spike-specific TCRs.

In the paper's terms, the time point label means: baseline before first vaccination. Vaccinee samples were obtained from the UK trials COV001 and COV002, which included a single-blind randomized controlled phase 2/3 trial of AZD1222 (ChAdOx1 nCoV-19) in healthy adults. Trial participant PBMC samples were collected at day 0 and day 28 after the second dose for TCRbeta chain sequencing. As to this clone: This clone's antigen is unknown. One base away there is no much larger clone; base qualities are not given.

The CDR3 regions of human TCRbeta chains were analyzed by immunosequencing. In the paper's pipeline: Repertoire TCRs were checked for matches against a reference library of SARS-CoV-2-specific TCRs that had been generated using the MIRA antigen-specificity platform. Breadth meant the fraction of unique TCRs that were SARS-CoV-2-associated, whereas depth meant the fraction of total T cells that were SARS-CoV-2-associated. Using the MIRA data, each spike-specific TCR was mapped to the spike region that the TCR reacts to and placed in a CD4 or CD8 class. Log10-transformed breadth and depth values were compared by one-way ANOVA with Sidak's multiple comparisons tests. The table was pulled from immuneACCESS by TCRdb, which kept in-frame rearrangements only. Such tables lose some clones; where checked, under half of the loss comes from unresolved V genes, and the rest has no known cause. That table is the source of V, J and clone size, and D and trimming were worked out from the DNA. Recorded for this sample are tens of thousands of clones; roughly 90% of them occurred a single time. Of the sample, about 5.2% falls within the top ten clones.

From the germline V gene, CDR1 is MGHDK and CDR2 is SYGVNS. Measured from the cysteine to the phenylalanine, the CDR3 is 15 residues long. Of the read, only the CDR3 DNA is kept; its 45 bases are in frame from base 1. Trimming removed 3 bases from V and 7 bases from J; the gene matches leave 9 bases unexplained. Sequencing used peripheral blood, obtained on day 0 of AZD1222 vaccination. Recombination connected TRBV25-1 to TRBJ1-5, with 7 bases aligning to TRBD1. The TCR was taken from an adult in good health. The nucleotide sequence is TGTGCCAGCAGTGATTTAGGGACAGTGAGGCAGCCCCAGCATTTT. The translation is CASSDLGTVRQPQHF.